This T cell receptor beta chain is from a study of T cells after yellow fever vaccination. The study's findings and limits: Overall, a small share of clonotypes was seen in both CD4 and CD8 compartments. Abundant clonotypes from the bulk population could contaminate FACS-sorted repertoires.

Synthesis of TCR cDNA relied on 5'RACE template switching, which attached a universal primer site and UMIs. TCRdb reanalysed the 5' RACE reads using MiXCR and keeps one entry per CDR3 protein. The sample lists 250,000 to 300,000 distinct CDR3 sequences, roughly 5.2% seen once, with 2.5% to 4% in the top ten. This clonotype came up a few times. The antigen remains unidentified. After removal of 0 bases from V and 2 bases from J, the junction contained 12 bases not matched to a gene. The CDR3 extends over 17 amino acids. Germline values: CDR1 DFQATT, CDR2 SNEGSKA (reference sequence). The chain joins TRBV20-1 to TRBJ1-1, with 7 bases fitting TRBD1. The specimen was CD4+ T cells sorted from PBMCs, collected on the day of the yellow fever booster vaccination. The sequence came from a man aged 18 to 35 who received the YFV17D yellow fever vaccine. The CDR3 sequence is CSARDTGRGSINTEAFF. The CDR3 nucleotides read TGCAGTGCTAGAGATACGGGCAGGGGGTCTATAAACACTGAAGCTTTCTTT.